This T cell receptor (beta chain) was sequenced in a study of post-analysis software for immune sequencing data. This CDR3 is 14 amino acids long. V lost 6 bases, J lost 11 bases, and 25 bases lay in between. Per germline, CDR1 SQVTM and CDR2 ANQGSEA. The study, taken as a whole, reports: Included in a set of roughly five TRBV segments more frequent in patients than controls were TRBV5-6, TRBV5-1 and TRBV20-1.

TCR beta libraries were prepared from cDNA with unique molecular identifiers. TCRdb reprocessed the PCR reads with MiXCR, giving one entry per CDR3 protein. The data show about 760,000 distinct CDR3 sequences, with just under 30% seen just once and more than 0.55% held by the top ten. Turning to this clonotype: Antigen unknown.

The TCR originated in a girl under 18 with multiple sclerosis. Sample: blood. The chain has TRBV29-1 and TRBJ2-5; the D gene is possibly TRBD2 (6 bases). CDR3 loop: CSVAKAWREDEQYF. The CDR3 DNA is TGCAGCGTGGCTAAAGCGTGGAGGGAAGATGAGCAGTACTTC.